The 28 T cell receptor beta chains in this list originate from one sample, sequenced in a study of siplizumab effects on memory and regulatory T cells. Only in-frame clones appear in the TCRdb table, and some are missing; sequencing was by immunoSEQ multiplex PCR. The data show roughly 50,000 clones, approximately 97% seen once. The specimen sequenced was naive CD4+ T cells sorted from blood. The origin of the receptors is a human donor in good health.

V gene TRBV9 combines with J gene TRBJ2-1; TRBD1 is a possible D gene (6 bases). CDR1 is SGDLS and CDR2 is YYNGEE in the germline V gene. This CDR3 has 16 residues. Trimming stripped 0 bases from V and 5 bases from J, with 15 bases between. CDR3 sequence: CASSVATGLAHNEQFF. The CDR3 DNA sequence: TGTGCCAGCAGCGTAGCTACAGGGCTAGCACACAATGAGCAGTTCTTC.

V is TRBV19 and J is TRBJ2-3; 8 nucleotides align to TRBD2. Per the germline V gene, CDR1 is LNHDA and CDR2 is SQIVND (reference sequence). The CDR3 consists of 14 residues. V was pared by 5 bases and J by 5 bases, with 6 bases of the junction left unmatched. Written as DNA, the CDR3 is TGTGCCAGTAGTCCCAGCGGGAGTAAAGATACGCAGTATTTT. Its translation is CASSPSGSKDTQYF.

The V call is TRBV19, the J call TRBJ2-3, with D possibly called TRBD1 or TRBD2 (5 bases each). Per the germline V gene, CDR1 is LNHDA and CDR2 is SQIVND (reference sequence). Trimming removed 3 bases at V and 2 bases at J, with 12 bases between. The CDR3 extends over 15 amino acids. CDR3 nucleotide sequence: TGTGCCAGTAGTATCATTGGGACGGACACAGATACGCAGTATTTT. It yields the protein CASSIIGTDTDTQYF.

The CDR3 loop is CASSLDYGYTF. The CDR3 DNA is TGTGCCAGCAGTTTGGACTATGGCTACACCTTC. The chain has TRBV25-1 and TRBJ1-2; no firm D call. The germline gives CDR1 MGHDK, CDR2 SYGVNS. The CDR3 covers 11 residues. V shed 5 bases and J shed 3 bases, with 4 bases lying between them.

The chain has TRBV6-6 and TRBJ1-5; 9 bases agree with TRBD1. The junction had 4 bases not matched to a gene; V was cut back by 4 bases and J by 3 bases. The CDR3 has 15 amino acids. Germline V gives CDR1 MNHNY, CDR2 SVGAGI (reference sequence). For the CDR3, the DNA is TGTGCCAGCAGTTCGAGGACAGGGGACAATCAGCCCCAGCATTTT. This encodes CASSSRTGDNQPQHF.

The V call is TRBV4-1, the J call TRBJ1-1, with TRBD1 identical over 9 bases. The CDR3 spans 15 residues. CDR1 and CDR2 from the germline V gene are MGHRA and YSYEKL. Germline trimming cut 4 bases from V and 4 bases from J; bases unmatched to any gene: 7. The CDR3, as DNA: TGCGCCAGCAGCCCAGTGGGACAGGGAGCCACTGAAGCTTTCTTT. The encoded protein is CASSPVGQGATEAFF.

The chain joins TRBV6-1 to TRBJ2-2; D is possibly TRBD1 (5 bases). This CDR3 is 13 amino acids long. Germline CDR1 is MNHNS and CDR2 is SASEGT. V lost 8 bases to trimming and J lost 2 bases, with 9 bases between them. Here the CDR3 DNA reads TGTGCCAGCGGGCAGGGTAACACCGGGGAGCTGTTTTTT. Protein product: CASGQGNTGELFF.

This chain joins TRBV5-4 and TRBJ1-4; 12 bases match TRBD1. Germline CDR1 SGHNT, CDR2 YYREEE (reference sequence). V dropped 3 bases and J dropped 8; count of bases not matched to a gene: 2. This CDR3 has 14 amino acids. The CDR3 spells CASSWDRGREKLFF. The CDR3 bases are TGTGCCAGCAGCTGGGACAGGGGGCGGGAAAAACTGTTTTTT.

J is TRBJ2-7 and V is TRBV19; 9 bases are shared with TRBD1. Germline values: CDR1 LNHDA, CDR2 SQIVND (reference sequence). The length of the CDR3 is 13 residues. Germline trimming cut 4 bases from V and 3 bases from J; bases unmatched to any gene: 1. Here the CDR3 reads CASSTGQGYEQYF. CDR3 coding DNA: TGTGCCAGTAGTACGGGACAGGGCTACGAGCAGTACTTC.

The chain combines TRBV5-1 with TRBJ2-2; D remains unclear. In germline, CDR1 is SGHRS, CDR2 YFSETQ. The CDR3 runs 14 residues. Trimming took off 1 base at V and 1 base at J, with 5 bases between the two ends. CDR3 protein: CASSLLVNTGELFF. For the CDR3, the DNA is TGCGCCAGCAGCTTGTTGGTGAACACCGGGGAGCTGTTTTTT.

This chain's CDR3 is CAWKIQGWGYEQYF. The DNA for the CDR3 is TGTGCCTGGAAAATACAGGGGTGGGGTTACGAGCAGTACTTC. The chain is built from TRBV30 and TRBJ2-5; 7 nucleotides match TRBD1. The J call is doubtful: the DNA matches TRBJ2-7 better. CDR1 and CDR2 from the germline V gene are GTSNPN and SVGIG (reference sequence). This CDR3 is 14 amino acids long.

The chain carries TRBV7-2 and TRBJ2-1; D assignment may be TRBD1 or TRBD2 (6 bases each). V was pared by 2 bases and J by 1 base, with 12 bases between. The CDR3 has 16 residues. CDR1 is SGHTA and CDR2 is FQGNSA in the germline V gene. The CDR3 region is CASSLRRDTSYNEQFF. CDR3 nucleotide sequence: TGTGCCAGCAGCTTACGGCGGGACACATCCTACAATGAGCAGTTCTTC.

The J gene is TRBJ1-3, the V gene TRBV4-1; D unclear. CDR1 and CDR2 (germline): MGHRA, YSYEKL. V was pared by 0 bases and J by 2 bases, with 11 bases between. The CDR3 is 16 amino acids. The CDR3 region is CASSQEVRHPGNTIYF. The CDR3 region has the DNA TGCGCCAGCAGCCAAGAGGTTCGGCACCCTGGAAACACCATATATTTT.

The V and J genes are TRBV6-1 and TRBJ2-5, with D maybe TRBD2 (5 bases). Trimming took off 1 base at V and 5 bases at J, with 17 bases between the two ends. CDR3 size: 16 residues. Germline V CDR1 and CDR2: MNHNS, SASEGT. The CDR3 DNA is TGTGCCAGCAGTGAAGGCTACCCAACTAGTGGGGAGACCCAGTACTTC. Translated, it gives CASSEGYPTSGETQYF.

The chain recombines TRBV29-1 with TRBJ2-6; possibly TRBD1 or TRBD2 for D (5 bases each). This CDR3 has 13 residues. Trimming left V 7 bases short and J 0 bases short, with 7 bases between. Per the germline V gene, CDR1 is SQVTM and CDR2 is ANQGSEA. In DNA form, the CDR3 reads TGCAGCGCCGGGACCTCTGGGGCCAACGTCCTGACTTTC. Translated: CSAGTSGANVLTF.

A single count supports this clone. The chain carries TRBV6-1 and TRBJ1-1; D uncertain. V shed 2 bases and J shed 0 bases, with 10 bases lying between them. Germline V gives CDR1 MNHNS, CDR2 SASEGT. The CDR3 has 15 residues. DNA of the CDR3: TGTGCCAGCAGTGAAAGGGAGGGCCTGAACACTGAAGCTTTCTTT. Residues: CASSEREGLNTEAFF.

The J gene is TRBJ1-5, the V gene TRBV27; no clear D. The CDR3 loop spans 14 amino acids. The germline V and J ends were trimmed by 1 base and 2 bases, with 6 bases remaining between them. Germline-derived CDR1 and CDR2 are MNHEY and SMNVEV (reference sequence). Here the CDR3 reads CASSLYPRNQPQHF. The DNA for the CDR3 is TGTGCCAGCAGTTTATATCCTCGCAATCAGCCCCAGCATTTT.

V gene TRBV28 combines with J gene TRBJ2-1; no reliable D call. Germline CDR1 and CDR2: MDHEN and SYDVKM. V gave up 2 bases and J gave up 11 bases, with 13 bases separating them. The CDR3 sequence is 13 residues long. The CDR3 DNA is TGTGCCAGCAGTTTAGTAGTAGCAGTTAAGCAGTTCTTC. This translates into CASSLVVAVKQFF.

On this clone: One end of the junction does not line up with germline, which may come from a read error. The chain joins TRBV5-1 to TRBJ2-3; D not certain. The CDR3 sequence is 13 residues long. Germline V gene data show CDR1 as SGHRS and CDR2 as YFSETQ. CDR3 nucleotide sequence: TGTGCCAGCAGCTCGGCCACCGCAGATACGCAGTATTTT. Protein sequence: CASSSATADTQYF.

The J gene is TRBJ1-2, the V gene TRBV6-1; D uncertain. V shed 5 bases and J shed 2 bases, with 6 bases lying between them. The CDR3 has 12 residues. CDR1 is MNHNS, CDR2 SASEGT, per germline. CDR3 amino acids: CASSLTNYGYTF. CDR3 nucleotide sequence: TGTGCCAGCAGTTTGACCAACTATGGCTACACCTTC.

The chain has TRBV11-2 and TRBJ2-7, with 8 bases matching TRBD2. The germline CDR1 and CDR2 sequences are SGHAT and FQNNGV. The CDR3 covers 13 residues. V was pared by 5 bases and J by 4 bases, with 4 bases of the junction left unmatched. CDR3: CASSPSGSYEQYF. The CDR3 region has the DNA TGTGCCAGCAGCCCCAGCGGGAGTTACGAGCAGTACTTC.

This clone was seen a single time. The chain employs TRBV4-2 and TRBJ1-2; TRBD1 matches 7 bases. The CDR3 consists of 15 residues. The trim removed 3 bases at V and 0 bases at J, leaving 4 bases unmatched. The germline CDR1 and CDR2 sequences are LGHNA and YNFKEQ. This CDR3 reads CASSQGQLANYGYTF. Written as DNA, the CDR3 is TGTGCCAGCAGCCAGGGACAGTTAGCTAACTATGGCTACACCTTC.

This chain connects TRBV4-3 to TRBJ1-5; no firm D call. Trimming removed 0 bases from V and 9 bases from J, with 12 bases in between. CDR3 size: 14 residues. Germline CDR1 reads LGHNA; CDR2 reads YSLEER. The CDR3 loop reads CASSQDVSFGPQHF. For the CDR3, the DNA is TGCGCCAGCAGCCAAGATGTCTCTTTCGGGCCCCAGCATTTT.

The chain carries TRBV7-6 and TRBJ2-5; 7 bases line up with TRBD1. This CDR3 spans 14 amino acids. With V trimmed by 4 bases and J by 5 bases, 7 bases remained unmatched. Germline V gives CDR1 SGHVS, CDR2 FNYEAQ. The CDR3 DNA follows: TGTGCCAGCAGCTCCGGACAGGTCAGGGAGACCCAGTACTTC. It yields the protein CASSSGQVRETQYF.

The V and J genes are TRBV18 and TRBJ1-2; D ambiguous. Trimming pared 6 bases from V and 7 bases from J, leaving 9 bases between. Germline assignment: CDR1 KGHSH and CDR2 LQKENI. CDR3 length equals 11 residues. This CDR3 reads CASSLDSGYTF. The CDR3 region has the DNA TGTGCCAGCTCTTTGGACTCTGGCTACACCTTC.

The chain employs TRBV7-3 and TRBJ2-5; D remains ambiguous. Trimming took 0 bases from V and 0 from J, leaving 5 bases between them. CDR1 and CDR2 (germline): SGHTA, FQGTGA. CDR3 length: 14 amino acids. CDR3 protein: CASSLTGYQETQYF. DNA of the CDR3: TGTGCCAGCAGCTTAACAGGGTACCAAGAGACCCAGTACTTC.

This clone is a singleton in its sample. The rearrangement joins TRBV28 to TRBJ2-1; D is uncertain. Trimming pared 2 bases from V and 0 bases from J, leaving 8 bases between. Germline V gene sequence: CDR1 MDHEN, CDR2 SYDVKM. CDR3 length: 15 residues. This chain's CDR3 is CASSLEVRSYNEQFF. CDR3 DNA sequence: TGTGCCAGCAGTTTAGAGGTTCGCTCCTACAATGAGCAGTTCTTC.

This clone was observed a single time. The CDR3 nucleotides are TGCGCCAGCAGGCAGTCCGGTTTGTCTATTGGCTACACCTTC. Translating it yields CASRQSGLSIGYTF. The V and J genes are TRBV5-1 and TRBJ1-2, with D unclear. Per the germline V gene, CDR1 is SGHRS and CDR2 is YFSETQ. The CDR3 loop spans 14 amino acids. V was trimmed by 5 bases and J by 7 bases, leaving 18 bases between them.